Reported below is one T cell receptor beta chain. Sequencing used immunoSEQ multiplex PCR; TCRdb keeps in-frame clones, though not all of them. Of roughly 330,000 clones in the sample, 88% were seen once. This sample stems from a study of blood T cell repertoires in COVID-19. Germline V CDR1 and CDR2: SGHAT, FQNNGV. The V segment lost 5 bases and the J segment 8 bases; nucleotides outside the gene matches: 9. The CDR3 is made up of 14 amino acids. Sequenced sample: PBMCs or T cells enriched from blood (not recorded which). The receptor's source is a man aged 25-40 years who had recovered from COVID-19. The genes are TRBV11-2 and TRBJ1-2; 9 bases map to TRBD1. The CDR3 region is CASSQGQGGGGYTF. CDR3 DNA: TGTGCCAGCAGCCAGGGACAGGGAGGGGGCGGCTACACCTTC.